This is a list of T cell receptor beta chains from one sample in a study of Graves' ophthalmopathy and Graves' hyperthyroidism. TCRdb re-derived calls from the multiplex PCR reads in MiXCR, one entry per CDR3 protein. The repertoire holds approximately 330,000 distinct CDR3 sequences, about a sixth seen once, with 10% to 15% in the top ten. Material: peripheral blood. Source of these receptors: an adult man with Graves' ophthalmopathy. CDR3s include the opening cysteine and the closing phenylalanine or tryptophan. Each record gives: clone size, D gene, J gene, V gene, CDR3 DNA, CDR3 protein. The D gene is left open where the match is weak. Only part of the rows carry a size: once, few, many, or a class if the clone is expanded.

size: many; D: -; J: TRBJ1-6; V: TRBV6-1; DNA: TGTGCCAGCAGGATCCCCGGGTCGGCTATTAATTCACCCCTCCACTTT; CDR3: CASRIPGSAINSPLHF
size: many; D: TRBD1; J: TRBJ1-2; V: TRBV20-1; DNA: TGCAGTGCCCCAACAGGGGGCAACGGCTACACCTTC; CDR3: CSAPTGGNGYTF
size: -; D: -; J: TRBJ2-7; V: TRBV9; DNA: TGTGCCAGCAGCGCCGAGGAGGGACCCACTTACGAGCAGTACTTC; CDR3: CASSAEEGPTYEQYF
size: many; D: -; J: TRBJ1-1; V: TRBV6-2/TRBV6-3; DNA: TGTGCCAGCGCACTAAGACAGAACACTGAAGCTTTCTTT; CDR3: CASALRQNTEAFF
size: -; D: -; J: TRBJ2-7; V: TRBV6-1; DNA: TGTGCCAGCAGCGCACACGTGGAGGTGGAATACGAGCAGTACTTC; CDR3: CASSAHVEVEYEQYF
size: many; D: -; J: TRBJ2-2; V: TRBV19; DNA: TGTGCCAGTAGGGACCGGGAGCTGTTTTTT; CDR3: CASRDRELFF
size: many; D: -; J: TRBJ2-7; V: TRBV12-3/TRBV12-4; DNA: TGTGCCAGCAGTCTGACAGGCGGCCCCTCCGAGCAGTACTTC; CDR3: CASSLTGGPSEQYF
size: -; D: TRBD1; J: TRBJ1-6; V: TRBV25-1; DNA: TGTGCCAGCGTAGGACAGGGGGCGAATTCACCCCTCCACTTT; CDR3: CASVGQGANSPLHF
size: many; D: TRBD2; J: TRBJ2-5; V: TRBV4-3; DNA: TGCGCCAGCAGCCAAGTAACGGGGGGCCAAGAGACCCAGTACTTC; CDR3: CASSQVTGGQETQYF
size: -; D: TRBD2; J: TRBJ2-7; V: TRBV12-3/TRBV12-4; DNA: TGTGCCAGCACTATAAACGGCGGGAGCGACGAGCAGTACTTC; CDR3: CASTINGGSDEQYF
size: few; D: TRBD1; J: TRBJ2-2; V: TRBV4-1; DNA: TGCGCCAGCAGCCGGGACAGGGGGCAAACCGGGGAGCTGTTTTTT; CDR3: CASSRDRGQTGELFF
size: many; D: -; J: TRBJ1-1; V: TRBV30; DNA: TGTGCCTGGCGGTTGGGGGGAGAAACTGAAGCTTTCTTT; CDR3: CAWRLGGETEAFF
size: many; D: TRBD1; J: TRBJ2-7; V: TRBV19; DNA: TGTGCCAACCCCCGGGACAGGGGTCGTCCGTTGGCGTGGGAGCAGTACTTC; CDR3: CANPRDRGRPLAWEQYF
size: many; D: -; J: TRBJ1-1; V: TRBV6-1; DNA: TGTGCCAGCAGCGAAATTGTGAACACTGAAGCTTTCTTT; CDR3: CASSEIVNTEAFF
size: -; D: -; J: TRBJ2-4; V: TRBV24-1; DNA: TGTGCCACCAGTGTGGCCGCTTACTTC; CDR3: CATSVAAYF
size: many; D: TRBD1; J: TRBJ1-5; V: TRBV15; DNA: TGTGCCACCAGCGGGGACAGGAGTAATCAGCCCCAGCATTTT; CDR3: CATSGDRSNQPQHF
size: many; D: TRBD1; J: TRBJ1-5; V: TRBV19; DNA: TGTGCCAGTAGTAGGACAGGTGGACGAGGCAATCAGCCCCAGCATTTT; CDR3: CASSRTGGRGNQPQHF
size: -; D: -; J: TRBJ2-6; V: TRBV28; DNA: TGTGCCAGCAGTCGTGAGGGCTCTGGGGCCAACGTCCTGACTTTC; CDR3: CASSREGSGANVLTF
size: -; D: TRBD1; J: TRBJ2-7; V: TRBV11-2; DNA: TGTGCCAGCAGCTCCGGGACAGGGTGGGTCCCGAACGAGCAGTACTTC; CDR3: CASSSGTGWVPNEQYF
size: -; D: -; J: TRBJ2-7; V: TRBV20-1; DNA: TGCAGTGCTAGGTGGGGGCTAGACGAGCAGTACTTC; CDR3: CSARWGLDEQYF
size: many; D: -; J: TRBJ2-7; V: TRBV7-2; DNA: TGTGCCAGCAGCTCCTCGCCCGGGCTACCCTACGAGCAGTACTTC; CDR3: CASSSSPGLPYEQYF
size: once; D: -; J: TRBJ2-6; V: TRBV24-1; DNA: TGTGCCACCAGTGACCTTGGGCCAGGGGCCAACGTCCTGACTTTC; CDR3: CATSDLGPGANVLTF
size: few; D: TRBD1; J: TRBJ1-2; V: TRBV12-3/TRBV12-4; DNA: TGTGCCAGCAGTTTCTCCCAGGGGGACGGCTACACCTTC; CDR3: CASSFSQGDGYTF
size: -; D: -; J: TRBJ2-5; V: TRBV18; DNA: TGTGCCAGCTCACCAGACAGGACGTACCAAGAGACCCAGTACTTC; CDR3: CASSPDRTYQETQYF
size: -; D: TRBD2; J: TRBJ2-2; V: TRBV9; DNA: TGTGCCAGCAGTGGGACTAGCGGGGCTACCGGGGAGCTGTTTTTT; CDR3: CASSGTSGATGELFF
size: many; D: -; J: TRBJ1-1; V: TRBV12-3/TRBV12-4; DNA: TGTGCCAGCAGTTTCACGGCCGGAAACACTGAAGCTTTCTTT; CDR3: CASSFTAGNTEAFF
size: many; D: -; J: TRBJ1-2; V: TRBV28; DNA: TGTGCCAGCAGTCTTACGGGACAAGTGAACTATGGCTACACCTTC; CDR3: CASSLTGQVNYGYTF
size: -; D: TRBD1; J: TRBJ1-2; V: TRBV27; DNA: TGTGCCAGCAGTTTCCTACTACCGGGACAGGGCTACTATGGCTACACCTTC; CDR3: CASSFLLPGQGYYGYTF
size: many; D: TRBD1; J: TRBJ1-6; V: TRBV6-1; DNA: TGTGCCAGCTCCTCGGGACAGGTGAATTCACCCCTCCACTTT; CDR3: CASSSGQVNSPLHF
size: many; D: -; J: TRBJ1-1; V: TRBV6-5; DNA: TGTGCCAGCAGTTATGGACAGTTCCGCACTGAAGCTTTCTTT; CDR3: CASSYGQFRTEAFF
size: many; D: -; J: TRBJ1-1; V: TRBV2; DNA: TGTGCCAGCAGTGAAGGTTTCCTGGGGAACACTGAAGCTTTCTTT; CDR3: CASSEGFLGNTEAFF
size: many; D: -; J: TRBJ1-2; V: TRBV6-1; DNA: TGTGCCAGCGCGTCTCGGAGAACAGGGATCTACTATGGCTACACCTTC; CDR3: CASASRRTGIYYGYTF
size: many; D: TRBD1; J: TRBJ1-1; V: TRBV20-1; DNA: TGCAGTGCTAAGGACAGGGGTAGCACTGAAGCTTTCTTT; CDR3: CSAKDRGSTEAFF
size: many; D: -; J: TRBJ1-5; V: TRBV5-1; DNA: TGCGCCAGCAGCTCCGGGTCGGGGGCGGGTCAGCCCCAGCATTTT; CDR3: CASSSGSGAGQPQHF
size: many; D: -; J: TRBJ1-2; V: TRBV6-1; DNA: TGTGCCAGCACCCCCGGGAATTATGGCTACACCTTC; CDR3: CASTPGNYGYTF
size: -; D: -; J: TRBJ1-1; V: TRBV6-1; DNA: TGTGCCAGCCACGAGGTACTCGTGAACACTGAAGCTTGCTTT; CDR3: CASHEVLVNTEACF
size: many; D: TRBD1; J: TRBJ1-5; V: TRBV20-1; DNA: TGCAGTGCCCGGCGGACAGGGAGCAATCAGCCCCAGCATTTT; CDR3: CSARRTGSNQPQHF